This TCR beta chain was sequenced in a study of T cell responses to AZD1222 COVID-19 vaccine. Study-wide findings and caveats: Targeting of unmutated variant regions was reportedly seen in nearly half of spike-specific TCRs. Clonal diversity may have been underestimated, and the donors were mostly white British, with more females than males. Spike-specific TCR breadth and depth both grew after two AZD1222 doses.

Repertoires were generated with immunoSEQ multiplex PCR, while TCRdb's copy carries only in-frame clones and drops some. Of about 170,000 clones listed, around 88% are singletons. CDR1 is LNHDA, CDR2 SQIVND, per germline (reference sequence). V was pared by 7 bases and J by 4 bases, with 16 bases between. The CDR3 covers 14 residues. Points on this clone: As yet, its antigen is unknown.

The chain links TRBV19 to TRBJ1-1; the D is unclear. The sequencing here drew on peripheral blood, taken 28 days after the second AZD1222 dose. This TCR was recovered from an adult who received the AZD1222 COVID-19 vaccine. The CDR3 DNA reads TGTGCCAGTATGGGCAGAATGGGGATCACTGAAGCTTTCTTT. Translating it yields CASMGRMGITEAFF.